This T cell receptor beta chain was recorded in a study of T cell responses to AZD1222 COVID-19 vaccine. Regarding the study as a whole: CD4 TCRs linked to vaccination spanned spike, dominating at 160-218 and 743-854.

As for this clone: Its antigen is unknown.

Data came from immunoSEQ multiplex PCR; TCRdb stores just in-frame clones and leaves some out. Of around 200,000 clones listed, 88% are singletons. The sample here was peripheral blood, taken on day 0 of AZD1222 vaccination. This clonotype originated in an adult in good health.

The CDR3 DNA sequence: TGTGCCAGCTCAACTTCCGGGACACCCTATGGCTACACCTTC. Amino acids: CASSTSGTPYGYTF. The chain employs TRBV27 and TRBJ1-2, with TRBD1 as a possible D gene (6 bases). V was clipped by 8 bases and J by 4 bases, with 17 bases between them. The CDR3 has 14 residues. Germline CDR1 and CDR2: MNHEY and SMNVEV (reference sequence).